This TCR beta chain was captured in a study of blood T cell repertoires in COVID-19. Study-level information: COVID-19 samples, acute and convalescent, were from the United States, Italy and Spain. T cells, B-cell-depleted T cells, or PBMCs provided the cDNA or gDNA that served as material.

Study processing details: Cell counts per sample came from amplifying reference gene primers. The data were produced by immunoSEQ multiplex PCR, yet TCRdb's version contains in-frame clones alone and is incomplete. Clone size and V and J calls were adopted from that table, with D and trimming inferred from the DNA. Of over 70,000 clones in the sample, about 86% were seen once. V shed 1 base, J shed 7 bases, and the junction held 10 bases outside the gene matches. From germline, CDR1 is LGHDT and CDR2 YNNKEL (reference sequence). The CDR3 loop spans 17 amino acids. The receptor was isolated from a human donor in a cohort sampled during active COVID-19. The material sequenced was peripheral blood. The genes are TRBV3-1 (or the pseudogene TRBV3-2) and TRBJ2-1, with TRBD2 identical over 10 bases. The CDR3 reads CASSQVASGGAWNEQFF. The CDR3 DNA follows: TGTGCCAGCAGCCAAGTCGCCAGCGGGGGGGCTTGGAATGAGCAGTTCTTC.